This T cell receptor (beta chain) originates from a study of prognosis after radiotherapy for stage I lung cancer. For the study at large: It was SBRT that served as radiotherapy, in 3 to 5 fractions with a biologically effective dose of at least 100 Gy.

Genomic DNA yielded TCR beta CDR3, amplified by two-round multiplex PCR. It was primers specific to each TRBV and TRBJ gene that first-round PCR used. TCRdb analysed the multiplex PCR reads with MiXCR anew, one entry per CDR3 protein. In the table there are around 28,000 distinct CDR3 sequences, about half of which are singletons. Findings and caveats of the study: Stereotactic body radiation therapy was followed by a fall in unique TCR clone counts, with a median of about 9,700 versus 6,500. Reportedly, patients with and without metastases differed in TRBV and TRBJ gene usage.

CDR1 and CDR2 (germline): SGHRS, YFSETQ. CDR3 length: 13 residues. V shed 5 bases and J shed 5 bases, with 11 bases lying between them. This clonotype was seen many times. Its antigen is not known. The source was PBMCs, collected before or after stereotactic body radiation therapy (not recorded which). The sequence derives from a donor aged 50 or older with non-small cell lung cancer. This chain connects TRBV5-1 to TRBJ2-1; D unclear. As DNA, the CDR3 is TGCGCCAGCAGATTCCGGGCGGACAATGAGCAGTTCTTC. This gives the protein CASRFRADNEQFF.